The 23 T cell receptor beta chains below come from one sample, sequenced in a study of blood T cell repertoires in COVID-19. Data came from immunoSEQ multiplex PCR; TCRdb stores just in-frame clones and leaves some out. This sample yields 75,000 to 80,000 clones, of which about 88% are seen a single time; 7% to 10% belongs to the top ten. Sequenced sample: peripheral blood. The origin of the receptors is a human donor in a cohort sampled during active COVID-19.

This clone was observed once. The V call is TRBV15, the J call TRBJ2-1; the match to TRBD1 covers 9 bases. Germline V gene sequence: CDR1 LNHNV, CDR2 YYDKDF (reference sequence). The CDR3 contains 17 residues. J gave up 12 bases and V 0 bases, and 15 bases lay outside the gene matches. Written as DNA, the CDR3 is TGTGCCACCAGCAGAGAACCCGGGACAGGGATATACCTTGGGCAGTTCTTC. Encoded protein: CATSREPGTGIYLGQFF.

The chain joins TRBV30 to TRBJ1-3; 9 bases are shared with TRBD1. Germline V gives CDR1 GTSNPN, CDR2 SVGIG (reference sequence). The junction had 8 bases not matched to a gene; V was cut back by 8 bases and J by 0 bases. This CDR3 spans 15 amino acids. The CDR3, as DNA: TGTGCCCGCTCCCGGGGACAGGGCTCTGGAAACACCATATATTTT. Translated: CARSRGQGSGNTIYF. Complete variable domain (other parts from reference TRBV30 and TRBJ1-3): SQTIHQWPATLVQPVGSPLSLECTVEGTSNPNLYWYRQAAGRGLQLLFYSVGIGQISSEVPQNLSASRPQDRQFILSSKKLLLSDSGFYLCARSRGQGSGNTIYFGEGSWLTVV.

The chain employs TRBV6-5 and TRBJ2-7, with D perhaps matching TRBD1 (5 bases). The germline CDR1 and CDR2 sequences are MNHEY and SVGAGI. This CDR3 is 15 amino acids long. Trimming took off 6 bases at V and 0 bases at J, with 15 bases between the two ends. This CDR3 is CASRQRQTTSYEQYF. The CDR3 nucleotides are TGTGCCAGCAGACAAAGACAGACAACCTCCTACGAGCAGTACTTC.

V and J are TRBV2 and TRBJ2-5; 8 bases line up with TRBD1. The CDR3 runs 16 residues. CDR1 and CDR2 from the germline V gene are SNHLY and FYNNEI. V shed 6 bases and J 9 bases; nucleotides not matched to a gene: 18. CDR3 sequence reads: CASRKDHRDRPQAQYF. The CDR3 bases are TGTGCCAGCAGAAAAGACCACCGGGACAGGCCCCAGGCCCAGTACTTC.

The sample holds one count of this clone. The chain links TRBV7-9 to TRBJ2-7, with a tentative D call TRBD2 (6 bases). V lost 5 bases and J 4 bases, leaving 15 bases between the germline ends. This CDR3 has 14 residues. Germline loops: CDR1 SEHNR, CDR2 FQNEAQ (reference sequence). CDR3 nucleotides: TGTGCCAGCAGCCTAATTAGCGGACCATACGAGCAGTACTTC. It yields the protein CASSLISGPYEQYF.

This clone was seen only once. Here the CDR3 DNA reads TGCAGCGTCCCCCCGAGGGAGTTCCTCTCCTACGAGCAGTACTTC. Translated: CSVPPREFLSYEQYF. V usage is TRBV29-1 and J usage is TRBJ2-7, with D perhaps matching TRBD2 (5 bases). The V end lost 6 bases, the J end lost 0 bases, and 18 bases lay between the germline ends. This CDR3 is built from 15 residues. Germline CDR1 is SQVTM and CDR2 is ANQGSEA.

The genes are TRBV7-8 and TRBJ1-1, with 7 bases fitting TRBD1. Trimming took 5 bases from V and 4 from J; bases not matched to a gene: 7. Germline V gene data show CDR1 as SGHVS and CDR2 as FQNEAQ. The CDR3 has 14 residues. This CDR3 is CASSPETGFTEAFF. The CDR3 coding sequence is TGTGCCAGCAGCCCAGAGACAGGGTTCACTGAAGCTTTCTTT. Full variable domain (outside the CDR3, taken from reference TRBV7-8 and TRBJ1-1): GAGVSQSPRYKVAKRGQDVALRCDPISGHVSLFWYQQALGQGPEFLTYFQNEAQLDKSGLPSDRFFAERPEGSVSTLKIQRTQQEDSAVYLCASSPETGFTEAFFGQGTRLTVV.

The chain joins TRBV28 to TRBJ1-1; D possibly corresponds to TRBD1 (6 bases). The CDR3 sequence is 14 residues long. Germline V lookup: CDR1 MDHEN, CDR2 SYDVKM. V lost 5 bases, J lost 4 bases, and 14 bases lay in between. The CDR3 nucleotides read TGTGCCAGCAGTCCCCGCCCAGGGGTCACTGAAGCTTTCTTT. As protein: CASSPRPGVTEAFF.

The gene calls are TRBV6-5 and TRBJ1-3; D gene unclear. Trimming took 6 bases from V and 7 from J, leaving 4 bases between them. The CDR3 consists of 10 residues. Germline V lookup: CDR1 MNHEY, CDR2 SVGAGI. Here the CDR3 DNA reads TGTGCCAGCAGCGGGAACACCATATATTTT. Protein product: CASSGNTIYF.

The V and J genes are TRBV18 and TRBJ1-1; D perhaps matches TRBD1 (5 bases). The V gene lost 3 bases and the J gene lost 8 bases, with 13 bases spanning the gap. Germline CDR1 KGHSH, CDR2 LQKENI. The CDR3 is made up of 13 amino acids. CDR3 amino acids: CASSPVGGVEAFF. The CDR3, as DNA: TGTGCCAGCTCACCGGTGGGGGGTGTGGAAGCTTTCTTT.

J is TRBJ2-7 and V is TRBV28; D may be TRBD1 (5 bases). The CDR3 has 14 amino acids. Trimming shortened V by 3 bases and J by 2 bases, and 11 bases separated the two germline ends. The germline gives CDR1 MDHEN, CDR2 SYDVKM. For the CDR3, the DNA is TGTGCCAGCAGTTTCTGGGGCCGAGCCTACGAGCAGTACTTC. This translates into CASSFWGRAYEQYF.

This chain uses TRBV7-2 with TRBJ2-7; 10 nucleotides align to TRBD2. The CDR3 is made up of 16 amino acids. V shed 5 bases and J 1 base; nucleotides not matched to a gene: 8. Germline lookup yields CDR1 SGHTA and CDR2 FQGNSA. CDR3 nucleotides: TGTGCCAGCAGCACCGGCGGACTAGCGGCGTCCTACGAGCAGTACTTC. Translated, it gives CASSTGGLAASYEQYF.

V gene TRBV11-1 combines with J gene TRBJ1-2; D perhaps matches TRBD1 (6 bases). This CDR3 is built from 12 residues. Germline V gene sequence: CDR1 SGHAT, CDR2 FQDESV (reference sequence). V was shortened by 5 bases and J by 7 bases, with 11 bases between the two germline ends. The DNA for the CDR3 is TGTGCCAGCAGCGCGAACAGGGTTGGCTACACCTTC. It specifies CASSANRVGYTF.

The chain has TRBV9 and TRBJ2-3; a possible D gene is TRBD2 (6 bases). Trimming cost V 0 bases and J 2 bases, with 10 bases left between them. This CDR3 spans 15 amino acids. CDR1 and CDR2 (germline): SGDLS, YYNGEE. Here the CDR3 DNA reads TGTGCCAGCAGCGTAGTGGGGGGATTCACAGATACGCAGTATTTT. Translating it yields CASSVVGGFTDTQYF. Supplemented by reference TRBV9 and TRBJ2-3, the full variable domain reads DSGVTQTPKHLITATGQRVTLRCSPRSGDLSVYWYQQSLDQGLQFLIQYYNGEERAKGNILERFSAQQFPDLHSELNLSSLELGDSALYFCASSVVGGFTDTQYFGPGTRLTVL.

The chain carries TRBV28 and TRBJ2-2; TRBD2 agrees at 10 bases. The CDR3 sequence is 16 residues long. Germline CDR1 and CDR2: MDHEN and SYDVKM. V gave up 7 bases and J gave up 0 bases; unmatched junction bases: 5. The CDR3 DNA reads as TGTGCCAGCACTTCTAGCGGGAGTGCGAACACCGGGGAGCTGTTTTTT. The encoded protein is CASTSSGSANTGELFF.

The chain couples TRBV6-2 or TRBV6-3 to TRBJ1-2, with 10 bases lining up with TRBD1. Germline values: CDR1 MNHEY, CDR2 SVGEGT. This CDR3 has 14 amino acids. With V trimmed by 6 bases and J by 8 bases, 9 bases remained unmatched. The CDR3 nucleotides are TGTGCCAGCAGCCTCCGGACAGGGGGAAGGGGCTACACCTTC. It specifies CASSLRTGGRGYTF.

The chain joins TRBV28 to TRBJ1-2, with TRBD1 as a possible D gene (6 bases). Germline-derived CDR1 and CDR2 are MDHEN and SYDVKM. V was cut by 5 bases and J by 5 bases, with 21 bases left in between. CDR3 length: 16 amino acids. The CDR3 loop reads CASSRGGAQARYGYTF. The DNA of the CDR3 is TGTGCCAGCAGTCGTGGGGGGGCGCAAGCACGGTATGGCTACACCTTC.

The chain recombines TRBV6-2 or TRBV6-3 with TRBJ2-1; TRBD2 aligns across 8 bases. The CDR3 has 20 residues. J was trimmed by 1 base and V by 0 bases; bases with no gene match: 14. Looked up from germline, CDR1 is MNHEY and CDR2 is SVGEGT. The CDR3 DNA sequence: TGTGCCAGCAGTTACTCCTCGGCTAGCGGGCCCCATGAATCCTACAATGAGCAGTTCTTC. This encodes CASSYSSASGPHESYNEQFF.

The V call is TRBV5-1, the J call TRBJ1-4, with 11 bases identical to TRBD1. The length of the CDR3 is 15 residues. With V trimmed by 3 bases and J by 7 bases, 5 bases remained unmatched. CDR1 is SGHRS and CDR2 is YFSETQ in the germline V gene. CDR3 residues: CASSSWTGGSEKLFF. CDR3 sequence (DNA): TGCGCCAGCAGCTCATGGACAGGGGGCAGTGAAAAACTGTTTTTT.

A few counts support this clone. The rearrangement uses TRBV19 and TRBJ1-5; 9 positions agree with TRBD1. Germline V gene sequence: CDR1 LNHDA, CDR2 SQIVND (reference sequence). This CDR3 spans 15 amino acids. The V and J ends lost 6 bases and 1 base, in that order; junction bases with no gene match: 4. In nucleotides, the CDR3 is TGTGCCAGTAGAACAGGGGGCGGGAGCAATCAGCCCCAGCATTTT. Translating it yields CASRTGGGSNQPQHF.

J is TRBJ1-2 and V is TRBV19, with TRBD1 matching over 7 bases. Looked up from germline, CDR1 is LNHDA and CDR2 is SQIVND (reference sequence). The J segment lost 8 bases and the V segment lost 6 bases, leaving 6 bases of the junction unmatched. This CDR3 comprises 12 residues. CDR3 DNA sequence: TGTGCCAGTAGCACAGACAGGGAGGGCTACACCTTC. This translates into CASSTDREGYTF.

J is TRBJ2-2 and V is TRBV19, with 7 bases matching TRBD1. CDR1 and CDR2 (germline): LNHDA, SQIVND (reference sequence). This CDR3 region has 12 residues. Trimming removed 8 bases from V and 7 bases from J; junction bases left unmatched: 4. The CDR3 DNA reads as TGTGCCAGTGGACAGGAGAACGGGGAGCTGTTTTTT. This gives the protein CASGQENGELFF. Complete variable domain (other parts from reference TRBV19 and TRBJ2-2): DGGITQSPKYLFRKEGQNVTLSCEQNLNHDAMYWYRQDPGQGLRLIYYSQIVNDFQKGDIAEGYSVSREKKESFPLTVTSAQKNPTAFYLCASGQENGELFFGEGSRLTVL.

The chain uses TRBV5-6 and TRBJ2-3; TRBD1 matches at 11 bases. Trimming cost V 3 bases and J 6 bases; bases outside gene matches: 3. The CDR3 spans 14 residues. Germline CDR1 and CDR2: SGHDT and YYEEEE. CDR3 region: CASSSGQGADTQYF. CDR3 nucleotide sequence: TGTGCCAGCAGCTCCGGACAGGGGGCCGATACGCAGTATTTT.